These T cell receptor beta chains were read from a single sample in a study of blood T cell repertoires in COVID-19. Profiled with immunoSEQ multiplex PCR; TCRdb holds only in-frame clones, not every one. This sample yields about 360,000 clones, of which 75% to 90% are seen a single time; 7.1% belongs to the top ten. Sequenced material: peripheral blood. The receptors were gathered from a woman aged 55-69 years with COVID-19, enrolled during active disease. Each CDR3 is given with its conserved first and last residue. D genes are given only for firm matches. The size of a clone is reported for some rows only, either as once, few or many, or as a class for expanded clones.

TRBJ2-5 . TRBV7-2 TRBD1 TGTGCCAGCAGCCGGGGGACAGGGGGAGAGACCCAGTACTTC CASSRGTGGETQYF
TRBJ1-3 . TRBV5-1 TRBD1 TGCGCCAGCAGCTTGGGACAGGGCTGGGACACCATATATTTT CASSLGQGWDTIYF
TRBJ1-1 . TRBV5-4 TRBD1 TGTGCCAGCAGCTTAAGACAGGGGGGCACTGAAGCTTTCTTT CASSLRQGGTEAFF
TRBJ2-7 few TRBV7-2 TRBD2 TGTGCCAGCAGCTCCCCTAGCGGGTACGAGCAGTACTTC CASSSPSGYEQYF
TRBJ2-5 . TRBV5-1 . TGCGCCAGCAGCTTGGCGGCAACGAGGGAAGAGACCCAGTACTTC CASSLAATREETQYF
TRBJ1-5 . TRBV6-1 TRBD1 TGTGCCAGCAGTGAGCGACAGGGATCGGGCAATCAGCCCCAGCATTTT CASSERQGSGNQPQHF
TRBJ2-7 . TRBV9 TRBD2 TGTGCCAGCAGCGGGGGGGACTACTTGTCCGAGCAGTACTTC CASSGGDYLSEQYF
TRBJ2-2 . TRBV7-2 . TGTGCCAGCAGCTTAACCGGGGGTCAAACCGGGGAGCTGTTTTTT CASSLTGGQTGELFF
TRBJ1-2 . TRBV2 . TGTGCCAGCAATGAGGGCAGACGGCATGGCTACACCTTC CASNEGRRHGYTF
TRBJ2-7 . TRBV5-6 TRBD1 TGTGCCAGCAGCCCCTGGACAGGAACCTCCTACGAGCAGTACTTC CASSPWTGTSYEQYF
TRBJ1-4 . TRBV6-5 TRBD1 TGTGCCAGCGCGGACAGGGGCAAAGAAAAACTGTTTTTT CASADRGKEKLFF
TRBJ2-1 . TRBV13 TRBD2 TGTGCCAGCAGCTTCTTCAGCGGGGGGGCCGACAATGAGCAGTTCTTC CASSFFSGGADNEQFF
TRBJ2-7 once TRBV5-4 TRBD1 TGTGCCAGCAGCTTGGGGGGGACAGTCGCATACGAGCAGTACTTC CASSLGGTVAYEQYF
TRBJ1-2 . TRBV11-2 . TGTGCCAGCAGTTCTGACACATATGGCTACACCTTC CASSSDTYGYTF
TRBJ2-3 . TRBV25-1 . TGTGCCAGCAGTGATTCCAAACAGGGTTTTTGGACAGATACGCAGTATTTT CASSDSKQGFWTDTQYF
TRBJ2-3 . TRBV3-1/TRBV3-2 TRBD2 TGTGCCAGCAGCCAAGTCTCTCGTTTGGCGGGGGTGAGCACAGATACGCAGTATTTT CASSQVSRLAGVSTDTQYF
TRBJ2-7 . TRBV19 . TGTGCCAGTAGTATCAGGCGTTCCTACGAGCAGTACTTC CASSIRRSYEQYF
TRBJ2-2 few TRBV7-6 TRBD1 TGTGCCAGCAGCTTTTCCCTAAGGGGGCGAGGCACCGGGGAGCTGTTTTTT CASSFSLRGRGTGELFF
TRBJ1-2 once TRBV7-2 TRBD1 TGTGCCAGCAGCTTATCGCAGGGGGCCTATGGCTACACCTTC CASSLSQGAYGYTF
TRBJ1-1 . TRBV19 TRBD1 TGTGCCAGTATGGAGGGACAGGGTAACACTGAAGCTTTCTTT CASMEGQGNTEAFF
TRBJ1-2 . TRBV4-2 . TGTGCCAGCAGCCAAGAAAGCGCGCAGGGTGGCTACACCTTC CASSQESAQGGYTF
TRBJ1-2 few TRBV6-2/TRBV6-3 TRBD1 TGTGCCAGCAGTCTACAGGGGGCAAACTATGGCTACACCTTC CASSLQGANYGYTF
TRBJ1-2 once TRBV27 . TGTGCCAGCAGTTTAACGGGGACTGGCTATGGCTACACCTTC CASSLTGTGYGYTF
TRBJ1-3 . TRBV27 . TGTGCCAGCAGTTTAAAGAGCTCTGGAAACACCATATATTTT CASSLKSSGNTIYF
TRBJ2-7 few TRBV30 . TGTGCCTGGAGGGGGCAGTCTTTTTCTTCGGGCGAGCAGTACTTC CAWRGQSFSSGEQYF
TRBJ1-5 . TRBV5-5 . TGTGCCAGCAGCTTGGTCAGGGCGGCTCAGCCCCAGCATTTT CASSLVRAAQPQHF
TRBJ1-6 . TRBV27 . TGTGCCAGCAGTTTACAACTGACAGGTGGCGGGTCACCCCTCCACTTT CASSLQLTGGGSPLHF
TRBJ2-5 once TRBV6-5 . TGTGCCAGTTCCTCAATCCTCTATCCGGAGGAGACCCAGTACTTC CASSSILYPEETQYF
TRBJ2-3 . TRBV5-1 TRBD2 TGCGCCAGTACAGCGGGGGGGCCTGGGGATACGCAGTATTTT CASTAGGPGDTQYF
TRBJ2-1 . TRBV9 TRBD2 TGTGCCAGCGGTCTAGCGGGGTCTTACAATGAGCAGTTCTTC CASGLAGSYNEQFF
TRBJ1-3 . TRBV6-5 . TGTGCCAGCAGCCGCGAGGGTCTTCTAAACACCATATATTTT CASSREGLLNTIYF
TRBJ1-1 . TRBV4-1 . TGCGCCAGCAGTTTGGTACAGATCCTGAACACTGAAGCTTTCTTT CASSLVQILNTEAFF
TRBJ2-5 . TRBV19 TRBD2 TGTGCCAGTACTCCGGCTAGCGGGGGGTCAGAGACCCAGTACTTC CASTPASGGSETQYF
TRBJ1-5 . TRBV19 . TGTGCCAGTAGTGATATTCTGGGGGGGAGTCAGCCCCAGCATTTT CASSDILGGSQPQHF
TRBJ1-1 . TRBV5-4 . TGTGCCAGCAGCTGGGGCGGCGACGAAGCTTTCTTT CASSWGGDEAFF
TRBJ1-1 many TRBV11-1 . TGTGCCAGCAGTTCTACTGTGCCGGGGGCTGAAGCTTTCTTT CASSSTVPGAEAFF
TRBJ1-4 . TRBV3-1/TRBV3-2 TRBD1 TGTGCCAGCAGCCGGGCCGGGACAGGGGGAATGAAGGAACTGTTTTTT CASSRAGTGGMKELFF
TRBJ2-7 few TRBV7-9 TRBD1 TGTGCCAGCAGCTTAGGAGGGACAGCTTTATACTACGAGCAGTACTTC CASSLGGTALYYEQYF
TRBJ2-1 . TRBV7-9 TRBD1 TGTGCCAGCAGCTTGTGGACAGGGGGAGGCTCCTACAATGAGCAGTTCTTC CASSLWTGGGSYNEQFF
TRBJ2-3 . TRBV24-1 TRBD1 TGTGCCACCAGTCCGGGACAGGGGGTTCCCTACACAGATACGCAGTATTTT CATSPGQGVPYTDTQYF
TRBJ1-2 . TRBV4-1 TRBD1 TGCGCCAGCAGACCGCCAGAGGGGGCCTATGGCTACACCTTC CASRPPEGAYGYTF
TRBJ1-3 few TRBV5-6 . TGTGCCAGCAGCTCGACAGTCCGCTCTGGAAACACCATATATTTT CASSSTVRSGNTIYF
TRBJ1-5 . TRBV10-3 . TGTGCCATCAGTGAACTAGCGCGTCAGCCCCAGCATTTT CAISELARQPQHF
TRBJ2-1 . TRBV29-1 TRBD2 TGCAGCGTTGGACTAGCGGGGCGATACAATGAGCAGTTCTTC CSVGLAGRYNEQFF
TRBJ2-3 . TRBV7-2 . TGTGCCAGCAGCTCTGTCACAGATACGCAGTATTTT CASSSVTDTQYF
TRBJ1-1 . TRBV4-1 TRBD1 TGCGCCAGCAACCAGGGGGGAAGCACTGAAGCTTTCTTT CASNQGGSTEAFF